The rows below give T cell receptor beta chains drawn from one sample of a study of Ad26.COV2.S vaccination and SARS-CoV-2 variants. Here immunoSEQ multiplex PCR was the method, and the copy in TCRdb shows in-frame clones only, minus some. In the table there are some 300,000 clones, around four fifths of which are singletons. The sample consisted of peripheral blood, taken in a trial of Ad26.COV2.S vaccine versus placebo. Every receptor here comes from a person between 18 and 65 years old who received the Ad26.COV2.S COVID-19 vaccine or a placebo. Each CDR3 is given with its conserved first and last residue. Each record gives: V gene, CDR3 length, CDR3 protein.

>TRBV7-9|11
CASSFGETQYF
>TRBV7-9|15
CASSPSSWGSTEAFF
>TRBV19|16
CASSIGNWGVTYEQYF
>TRBV27|16
CASTKFGQGSFYEQYF
>TRBV7-9|10
CASSPDEQYF
>TRBV11-3|13
CASSPDSQETQYF
>TRBV7-2|14
CASSFRDSVYGYTF
>TRBV28|20
CASSSLRDREPTPSNQPQHF
>TRBV2|14
CASSEVRGNTEAFF
>TRBV11-3|15
CASSLTTGANTEAFF
>TRBV12-3/TRBV12-4|13
CASSFTGFYGYTF
>TRBV18|12
CASSPRAGEAFF
>TRBV5-6|16
CASSFRTTGYVYGYTF
>TRBV9|14
CASSGGTSGVEQYF
>TRBV19|13
CASSVRDSYGYTF
>TRBV19|14
CASSQGQLGEKLFF
>TRBV11-3|15
CASSLETDLNTEAFF
>TRBV11-1|15
CASSLADRGAYEQYF
>TRBV5-4|13
CASSTGPDYGYTF
>TRBV5-1|12
CASSLNQETQYF
>TRBV28|16
CASSLYPSGTDYGYTF
>TRBV30|15
CAWREPGQGSYEQYF
>TRBV12-3/TRBV12-4|13
CASSWVRGVGYTF
>TRBV13|13
CASSLSPRTEAFF
>TRBV15|15
CATSRVGGFGDTQYF
>TRBV30|15
CAFSPDRVSGNTIYF